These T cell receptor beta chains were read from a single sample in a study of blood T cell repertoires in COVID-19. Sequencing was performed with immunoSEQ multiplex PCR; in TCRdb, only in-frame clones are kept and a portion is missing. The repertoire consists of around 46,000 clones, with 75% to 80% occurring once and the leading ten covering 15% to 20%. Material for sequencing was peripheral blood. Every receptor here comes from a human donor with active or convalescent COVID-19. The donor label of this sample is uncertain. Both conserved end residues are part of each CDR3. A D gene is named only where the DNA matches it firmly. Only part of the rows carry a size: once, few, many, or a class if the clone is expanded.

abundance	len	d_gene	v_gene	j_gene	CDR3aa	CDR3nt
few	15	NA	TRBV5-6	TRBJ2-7	CASSPVSGKPYEQYF	TGTGCCAGCAGCCCCGTTTCAGGGAAACCCTACGAGCAGTACTTC
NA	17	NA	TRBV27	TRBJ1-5	CASSSGSGVYSNQPQHF	TGTGCCAGCAGTTCGGGATCCGGAGTATATAGCAATCAGCCCCAGCATTTT
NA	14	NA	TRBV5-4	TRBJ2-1	CASSPQDGLNEQFF	TGTGCCAGCAGCCCTCAGGACGGACTCAATGAGCAGTTCTTC
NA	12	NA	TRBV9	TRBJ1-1	CASSVEAGIVFF	TGTGCCAGCAGCGTAGAAGCAGGAATCGTGTTCTTT
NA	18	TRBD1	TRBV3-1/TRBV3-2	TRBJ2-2	CASSQGGQGIANTGELFF	TGTGCCAGCAGCCAAGGTGGACAGGGCATCGCGAACACCGGGGAGCTGTTTTTT
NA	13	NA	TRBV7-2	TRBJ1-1	CASKRGMNTEAFF	TGTGCCAGCAAACGGGGGATGAACACTGAAGCTTTCTTT
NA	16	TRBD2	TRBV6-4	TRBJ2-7	CASSGSSGRDSYEQYF	TGTGCCAGCAGTGGATCTAGCGGGCGCGACTCCTACGAGCAGTACTTC
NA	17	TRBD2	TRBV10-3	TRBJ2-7	CAISESLAGGPSYEQYF	TGTGCCATCAGTGAGTCCCTAGCGGGAGGGCCGTCCTACGAGCAGTACTTC
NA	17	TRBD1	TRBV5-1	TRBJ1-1	CASSPPGTGGAYTEAFF	TGCGCCAGCAGCCCACCCGGGACAGGGGGCGCATACACTGAAGCTTTCTTT
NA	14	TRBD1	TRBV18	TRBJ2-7	CASSQQGAVYEQYF	TGTGCCAGCTCACAACAGGGGGCGGTCTACGAGCAGTACTTC
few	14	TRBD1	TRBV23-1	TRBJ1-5	CASRGQGNNQPQHF	TGCGCCAGCAGAGGACAGGGGAACAATCAGCCCCAGCATTTT
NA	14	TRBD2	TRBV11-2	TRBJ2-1	CASRPSGSYNEQFF	TGTGCCAGCAGACCTAGCGGCTCCTACAATGAGCAGTTCTTC
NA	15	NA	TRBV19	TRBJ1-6	CASSRTELEDLSLHF	TGTGCCAGTAGCCGGACGGAGTTGGAGGATTTGTCCCTCCACTTT
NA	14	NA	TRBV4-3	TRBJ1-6	CASSQELRGSPLHF	TGCGCCAGCAGCCAAGAGTTGCGAGGTTCACCCCTCCACTTT
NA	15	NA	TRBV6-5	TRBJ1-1	CASRRKPGSHTEAFF	TGTGCCAGCAGGCGAAAACCGGGATCGCACACTGAAGCTTTCTTT
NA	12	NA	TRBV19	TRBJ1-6	CASSVRGSPLHF	TGTGCCAGTAGTGTCCGGGGGTCACCCCTCCACTTT
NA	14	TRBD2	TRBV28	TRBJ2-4	CASSFGSGGNIQYF	TGTGCCAGCAGTTTCGGGAGCGGGGGGAACATTCAGTACTTC
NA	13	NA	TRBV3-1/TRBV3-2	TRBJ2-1	CASSQSFYNEQFF	TGTGCCAGCAGCCAGAGCTTCTACAATGAGCAGTTCTTC
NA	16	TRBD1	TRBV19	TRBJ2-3	CASSPLPTGVTDTQYF	TGTGCCAGTAGTCCCCTCCCGACAGGGGTTACAGATACGCAGTATTTT
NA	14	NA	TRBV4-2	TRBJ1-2	CASSQGAGDYGYTF	TGTGCCAGCAGCCAAGGCGCGGGAGACTATGGCTACACCTTC
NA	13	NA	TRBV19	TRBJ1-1	CASSPFLNTEAFF	TGTGCCAGTAGTCCCTTCTTAAACACTGAAGCTTTCTTT
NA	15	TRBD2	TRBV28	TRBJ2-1	CASSTTSGGGNEQFF	TGTGCCAGCAGCACGACTAGCGGGGGTGGGAATGAGCAGTTCTTC
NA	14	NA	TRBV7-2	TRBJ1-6	CASSLRQADSPLHF	TGTGCCAGCAGCTTAAGACAGGCGGACTCACCCCTCCACTTT
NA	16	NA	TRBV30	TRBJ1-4	CAWGKPIGATNEKLFF	TGTGCCTGGGGGAAACCGATCGGGGCAACTAATGAAAAACTGTTTTTT
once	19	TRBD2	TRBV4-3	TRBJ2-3	CASSQGNTGLAGETDTQYF	TGCGCCAGCAGCCAAGGTAATACGGGACTAGCGGGAGAGACAGATACGCAGTATTTT
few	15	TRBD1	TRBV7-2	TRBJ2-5	CASSTGQGSQETQYF	TGTGCCAGCAGCACGGGACAGGGGAGCCAAGAGACCCAGTACTTC
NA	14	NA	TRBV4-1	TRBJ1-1	CASSKEQGNTEAFF	TGCGCCAGCTCCAAAGAACAGGGGAACACTGAAGCTTTCTTT
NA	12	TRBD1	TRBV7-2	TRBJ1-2	CASSSTGGGYTF	TGTGCCAGCAGCTCGACAGGGGGGGGCTACACCTTC
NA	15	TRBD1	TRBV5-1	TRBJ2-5	CASSGETGGQETQYF	TGCGCCAGCAGCGGCGAGACAGGGGGTCAAGAGACCCAGTACTTC
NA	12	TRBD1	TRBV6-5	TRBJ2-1	CASSWTGNEQFF	TGTGCCAGCAGCTGGACAGGCAATGAGCAGTTCTTC
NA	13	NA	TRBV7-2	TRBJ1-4	CASSLGGVEKLFF	TGTGCCAGCAGCTTGGGGGGGGTTGAAAAACTGTTTTTT
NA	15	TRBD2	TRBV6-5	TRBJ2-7	CASSYSRLAGGEQYF	TGTGCCAGCAGTTACTCGCGTCTAGCGGGAGGCGAGCAGTACTTC
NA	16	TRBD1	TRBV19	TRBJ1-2	CASSIGGDRGLGGYTF	TGTGCCAGTAGTATAGGTGGGGACAGGGGGTTAGGTGGCTACACCTTC
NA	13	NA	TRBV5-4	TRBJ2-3	CASSSRGTDTQYF	TGTGCCAGCAGCAGCAGGGGCACAGATACGCAGTATTTT
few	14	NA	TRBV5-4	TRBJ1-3	CASSVQATGNTIYF	TGTGCCAGCAGCGTACAGGCTACGGGAAACACCATATATTTT
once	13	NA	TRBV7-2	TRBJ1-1	CASSYRINTEAFF	TGTGCCAGCAGCTACAGGATTAACACTGAAGCTTTCTTT
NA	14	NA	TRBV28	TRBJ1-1	CASSFGRGNTEAFF	TGTGCCAGCAGTTTCGGGAGGGGAAACACTGAAGCTTTCTTT
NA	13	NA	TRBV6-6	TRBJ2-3	CASTRGSTDTQYF	TGTGCCAGCACCCGGGGGAGCACAGATACGCAGTATTTT
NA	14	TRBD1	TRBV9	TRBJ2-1	CASSMTGGNNEQFF	TGTGCCAGCAGCATGACAGGGGGGAATAATGAGCAGTTCTTC
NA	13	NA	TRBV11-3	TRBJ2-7	CASSGLNSYEQYF	TGTGCCAGCAGCGGGCTTAACTCCTACGAGCAGTACTTC
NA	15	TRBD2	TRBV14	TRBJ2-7	CASSQSTSGTYEQYF	TGTGCCAGCAGCCAATCCACTAGCGGGACCTACGAGCAGTACTTC
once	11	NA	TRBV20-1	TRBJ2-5	CSGSGRETQYF	TGCAGTGGGTCTGGGCGAGAGACCCAGTACTTC
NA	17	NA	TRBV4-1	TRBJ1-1	CASSQKGMTGGGTEAFF	TGCGCCAGCAGCCAGAAAGGGATGACGGGGGGCGGCACTGAAGCTTTCTTT
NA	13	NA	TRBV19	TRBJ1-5	CASSIDPNPPQHF	TGTGCCAGTAGTATAGATCCCAATCCGCCCCAGCATTTT
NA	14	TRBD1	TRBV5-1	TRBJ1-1	CASRPGTGDTEAFF	TGCGCCAGCAGACCCGGGACAGGGGACACTGAAGCTTTCTTT
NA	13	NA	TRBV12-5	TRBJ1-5	CASGSGANQPQHF	TGTGCTAGTGGTTCCGGAGCGAATCAGCCCCAGCATTTT